The T cell receptor (beta chain) under discussion was sequenced for a study of blood T cell repertoires in COVID-19. Study-wide background: Spain, Italy and the United States supplied samples that represented acute and convalescent COVID-19.

Method: immunoSEQ multiplex PCR; TCRdb's copy keeps in-frame clones and lacks some. The sample gives a few hundred thousand clones, around 92% of which show up once; roughly 6.7% is in the top ten. The CDR3 covers 14 residues. Trimming took off 6 bases at V and 9 bases at J, with 15 bases between the two ends. Germline V gene data show CDR1 as MNHEY and CDR2 as SVGAGI. V usage is TRBV6-5 and J usage is TRBJ1-6; perhaps TRBD1 as D (5 bases). The sequenced sample consisted of peripheral blood. The sequence came from a man aged 18 to 29 who had recovered from COVID-19. In nucleotides, the CDR3 is TGTGCCAGCAGCCCGGGCGGCGGGGGTTCACCCCTCCACTTT. The encoded protein is CASSPGGGGSPLHF.